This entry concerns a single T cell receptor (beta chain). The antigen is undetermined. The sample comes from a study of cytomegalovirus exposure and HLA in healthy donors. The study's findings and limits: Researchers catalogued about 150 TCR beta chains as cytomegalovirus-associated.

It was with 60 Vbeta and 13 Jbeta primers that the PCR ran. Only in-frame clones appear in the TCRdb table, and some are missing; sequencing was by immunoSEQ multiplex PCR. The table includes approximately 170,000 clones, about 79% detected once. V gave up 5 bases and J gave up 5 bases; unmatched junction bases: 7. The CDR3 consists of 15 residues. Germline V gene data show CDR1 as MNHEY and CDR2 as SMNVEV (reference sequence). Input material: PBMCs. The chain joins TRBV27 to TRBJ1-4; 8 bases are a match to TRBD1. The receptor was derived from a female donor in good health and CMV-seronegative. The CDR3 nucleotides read TGTGCCAGCAGTCCCCTCCGGGACAGGAATGAAAAACTGTTTTTT. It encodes CASSPLRDRNEKLFF.